Listed below are T cell receptor beta chains from one sample, sequenced in a study of T cell responses to AZD1222 COVID-19 vaccine. Measured with immunoSEQ multiplex PCR; TCRdb has only the in-frame clones, and not every one. The profile covers 80,000 to 85,000 clones, with 91% appearing a single time and about 8% taken by the ten largest. The source material was peripheral blood, sampled 28 days after the second AZD1222 dose. The receptors here all came from an adult who received the AZD1222 COVID-19 vaccine. CDR3s include the opening cysteine and the closing phenylalanine or tryptophan. The order of the fields is CDR3 length, V gene, D gene, clone size, J gene, CDR3 DNA, CDR3 protein. D genes are given only for firm matches. Part of the rows lack a size; the others show once, few, many or a class for expanded clones.

len: 15; v_gene: TRBV6-1; d_gene: NA; abundance: few; j_gene: TRBJ1-1; CDR3nt: TGTGCCAGCAGTGAAACCGGACAGAGTAACACTGAAGCTTTCTTT; CDR3aa: CASSETGQSNTEAFF
len: 14; v_gene: TRBV5-1; d_gene: NA; abundance: NA; j_gene: TRBJ2-7; CDR3nt: TGCGCCAGCAGCAGAGTAGTCCGCACCTACGAGCAGTACTTC; CDR3aa: CASSRVVRTYEQYF
len: 17; v_gene: TRBV4-1; d_gene: NA; abundance: NA; j_gene: TRBJ1-6; CDR3nt: TGCGCCAGCAGCCAACAAGCAGTCTCGGGGAATAATTCACCCCTCCACTTT; CDR3aa: CASSQQAVSGNNSPLHF
len: 14; v_gene: TRBV19; d_gene: NA; abundance: NA; j_gene: TRBJ2-5; CDR3nt: TGTGCCAGTACCGAGGGGCACCAAAAGGGGACCCAGTACTTC; CDR3aa: CASTEGHQKGTQYF
len: 14; v_gene: TRBV11-3; d_gene: NA; abundance: NA; j_gene: TRBJ2-1; CDR3nt: TGTGCCAGCAGCCTCACGGGGGTCGAGAATGAGCAGTTCTTC; CDR3aa: CASSLTGVENEQFF
len: 14; v_gene: TRBV5-6; d_gene: TRBD1; abundance: once; j_gene: TRBJ2-7; CDR3nt: TGTGCCAGCAGCTCACCGGGACAGTCCTACGAGCAGTACTTC; CDR3aa: CASSSPGQSYEQYF
len: 15; v_gene: TRBV4-1; d_gene: TRBD2; abundance: few; j_gene: TRBJ2-7; CDR3nt: TGCGCCAGCAGCCAAGGACTAGCGGGAGCAAGCGAGCAGTACTTC; CDR3aa: CASSQGLAGASEQYF
len: 16; v_gene: TRBV19; d_gene: TRBD1; abundance: NA; j_gene: TRBJ1-2; CDR3nt: TGTGCCAGTAGTATGGGAGGGACAGAAGCGAACTATGGCTACACCTTC; CDR3aa: CASSMGGTEANYGYTF
len: 13; v_gene: TRBV15; d_gene: TRBD1; abundance: few; j_gene: TRBJ1-1; CDR3nt: TGTGCCACCTCACAACAGGGGGCCACTGAAGCTTTCTTT; CDR3aa: CATSQQGATEAFF
len: 13; v_gene: TRBV19; d_gene: NA; abundance: NA; j_gene: TRBJ2-1; CDR3nt: TGTGCCAGTAGGAAAAATACGGACAATGAGCAGTTCTTC; CDR3aa: CASRKNTDNEQFF
len: 14; v_gene: TRBV3-1/TRBV3-2; d_gene: NA; abundance: NA; j_gene: TRBJ2-5; CDR3nt: TGTGCCAGCAGCCAGGACAGTTGGGGGGAGACCCAGTACTTC; CDR3aa: CASSQDSWGETQYF
len: 12; v_gene: TRBV24-1; d_gene: NA; abundance: once; j_gene: TRBJ2-5; CDR3nt: TGTGCCACCAACGAGGGGTCGGGGACCCAGTACTTC; CDR3aa: CATNEGSGTQYF
len: 12; v_gene: TRBV12-3/TRBV12-4; d_gene: NA; abundance: once; j_gene: TRBJ2-2; CDR3nt: TGTGCCAGCCAACTACGCACCGGGGAGCTGTTTTTT; CDR3aa: CASQLRTGELFF
len: 14; v_gene: TRBV10-1; d_gene: NA; abundance: once; j_gene: TRBJ2-1; CDR3nt: TGCGCCAGCAGTGAGGGCTTCCCTTACAATGAGCAGTTCTTC; CDR3aa: CASSEGFPYNEQFF
len: 13; v_gene: TRBV2; d_gene: NA; abundance: NA; j_gene: TRBJ1-2; CDR3nt: TGTGCCAGCAGTGAGGGAATTGGCTATGGCTACACCTTC; CDR3aa: CASSEGIGYGYTF
len: 14; v_gene: TRBV28; d_gene: NA; abundance: once; j_gene: TRBJ1-6; CDR3nt: TGTGCCAGCAGTTTGGTCAGGGGTAATTCACCCCTCCACTTT; CDR3aa: CASSLVRGNSPLHF
len: 14; v_gene: TRBV5-1; d_gene: TRBD1; abundance: NA; j_gene: TRBJ1-1; CDR3nt: TGCGCCAGCAGCTTGACAGGGGGCTTGACTGAAGCTTTCTTT; CDR3aa: CASSLTGGLTEAFF
len: 16; v_gene: TRBV7-6; d_gene: NA; abundance: NA; j_gene: TRBJ1-6; CDR3nt: TGTGCCAGCAGCTTAGAGGTCCGGGTGGAGAATTCACCCCTCCACTTT; CDR3aa: CASSLEVRVENSPLHF
len: 15; v_gene: TRBV25-1; d_gene: NA; abundance: NA; j_gene: TRBJ1-4; CDR3nt: TGTGCCAGCAGTGAATTGGGGGTCAACGGTGAAAAACTGTTTTTT; CDR3aa: CASSELGVNGEKLFF
len: 13; v_gene: TRBV10-2; d_gene: NA; abundance: NA; j_gene: TRBJ1-5; CDR3nt: TGCGCCAGCACAGGGCAGGGAGGTCAGCCCCAGCATTTT; CDR3aa: CASTGQGGQPQHF
len: 15; v_gene: TRBV2; d_gene: NA; abundance: NA; j_gene: TRBJ1-5; CDR3nt: TGTGCCAGCAGTGAAGGGGGTTCCCGCAATCAGCCCCAGCATTTT; CDR3aa: CASSEGGSRNQPQHF
len: 16; v_gene: TRBV5-1; d_gene: TRBD1; abundance: NA; j_gene: TRBJ2-3; CDR3nt: TGCGCCAGCAGCCCGGAATCAGGGGGCTCGGGGGATACGCAGTATTTT; CDR3aa: CASSPESGGSGDTQYF
len: 15; v_gene: TRBV5-4; d_gene: TRBD2; abundance: NA; j_gene: TRBJ2-7; CDR3nt: TGTGCCAGCAGCTTGGGGACTAGCGGAGCTCTTGAGCAGTACTTC; CDR3aa: CASSLGTSGALEQYF
len: 13; v_gene: TRBV29-1; d_gene: NA; abundance: NA; j_gene: TRBJ2-7; CDR3nt: TGCAGCGTTATCGTCGTGCAGGGAGCCGAGCAGTACTTC; CDR3aa: CSVIVVQGAEQYF
len: 15; v_gene: TRBV5-6; d_gene: TRBD1; abundance: NA; j_gene: TRBJ2-7; CDR3nt: TGTGCCAGCAGCTTCCGGGACAGGGCTTGGCCCGAGCAGTACTTC; CDR3aa: CASSFRDRAWPEQYF
len: 17; v_gene: TRBV10-1; d_gene: NA; abundance: NA; j_gene: TRBJ1-5; CDR3nt: TGCGCCAGCAGTGAGCAGGGAAGGCCCTCTTCAAGTCAGCCCCAGCATTTT; CDR3aa: CASSEQGRPSSSQPQHF
len: 17; v_gene: TRBV7-3; d_gene: NA; abundance: NA; j_gene: TRBJ1-1; CDR3nt: TGTGCCAGCAGCCAATACCTTCCCGTTTCAGAGAACACTGAAGCTTTCTTT; CDR3aa: CASSQYLPVSENTEAFF
len: 14; v_gene: TRBV7-3; d_gene: TRBD1; abundance: NA; j_gene: TRBJ2-1; CDR3nt: TGTGCCAGCAGCTCTGGACAGGCTAACAATGAGCAGTTCTTC; CDR3aa: CASSSGQANNEQFF
len: 14; v_gene: TRBV18; d_gene: NA; abundance: NA; j_gene: TRBJ2-7; CDR3nt: TGTGCCAGCTCACCTGGCCGAAGCTCCTACGAGCAGTACTTC; CDR3aa: CASSPGRSSYEQYF
len: 15; v_gene: TRBV5-1; d_gene: NA; abundance: NA; j_gene: TRBJ1-1; CDR3nt: TGCGCCAGCAAATCGGGGGCCGTAAAGAACACTGAAGCTTTCTTT; CDR3aa: CASKSGAVKNTEAFF
len: 15; v_gene: TRBV28; d_gene: NA; abundance: NA; j_gene: TRBJ2-4; CDR3nt: TGTGCCAGCAGCCGGGGGTACGATGGCAAAAACATTCAGTACTTC; CDR3aa: CASSRGYDGKNIQYF
len: 15; v_gene: TRBV6-1; d_gene: NA; abundance: once; j_gene: TRBJ2-5; CDR3nt: TGTGCCAGCAGTGAAGTAGGGCCCAGCGGGGAGACCCAGTACTTC; CDR3aa: CASSEVGPSGETQYF
len: 14; v_gene: TRBV5-1; d_gene: NA; abundance: once; j_gene: TRBJ1-2; CDR3nt: TGCGCCAGCAACCCTACAGGGTTCAACTATGGCTACACCTTC; CDR3aa: CASNPTGFNYGYTF